This T cell receptor (beta chain) was recovered during a study of T cells in narcolepsy. The study, taken as a whole, reports: Autoreactive clone sequences were missing from some blood memory CD4+ repertoires. Autoreactive HCRT-specific and TRIB2-specific clonotypes were marked in same-patient CSF-versus-blood CD4+ comparisons.

A word on this clone: The antigen is undetermined.

The protocol was immunoSEQ multiplex PCR, while the TCRdb copy is restricted to in-frame clones and leaves out a portion. The sample includes approximately 30,000 clones, approximately 80% of them seen just once. Sample: CD45RA- memory CD4+ T cells from PBMCs. The origin of this receptor is a human donor with narcolepsy.

The CDR3 loop is CASKDLWEKLFF. As DNA, the CDR3 is TGTGCCAGCAAGGATTTGTGGGAAAAACTGTTTTTT. The chain employs TRBV28 and TRBJ1-4; D remains unclear. Trimming left V 7 bases short and J 8 bases short, with 11 bases between. There are 12 residues in the CDR3. CDR1 and CDR2 (germline): MDHEN, SYDVKM. Together with reference TRBV28 and TRBJ1-4, the CDR3 gives the full variable domain: DVKVTQSSRYLVKRTGEKVFLECVQDMDHENMFWYRQDPGLGLRLIYFSYDVKMKEKGDIPEGYSVSREKKERFSLILESASTNQTSMYLCASKDLWEKLFFGSGTQLSVL.